This T cell receptor (beta chain) was captured by sequencing in a study of T-cell memory formation after mild COVID-19. The CDR3 is made up of 15 amino acids. The V gene lost 4 bases and the J gene lost 5 bases, with 15 bases spanning the gap. Per germline, CDR1 SGHRS and CDR2 YFSETQ. Via MiXCR, TCRdb re-called the 5' RACE reads, giving one row per CDR3 protein. The sample has approximately 580,000 distinct CDR3 sequences; just over 20% are singletons. This clonotype was counted ten times or more. Sequenced material: PBMCs or a T cell subset sorted from them (not recorded which). This chain uses TRBV5-1 with TRBJ2-2, with TRBD1 as a possible D gene (5 bases). This receptor was obtained from an adult woman who had mild COVID-19 (a few samples of this study predate the infection). Cell type and time point are not known. CDR3 residues: CASSTEQGRTGELFF. The CDR3, as DNA: TGCGCCAGCAGCACCGAGCAGGGTAGGACCGGGGAGCTGTTTTTT.